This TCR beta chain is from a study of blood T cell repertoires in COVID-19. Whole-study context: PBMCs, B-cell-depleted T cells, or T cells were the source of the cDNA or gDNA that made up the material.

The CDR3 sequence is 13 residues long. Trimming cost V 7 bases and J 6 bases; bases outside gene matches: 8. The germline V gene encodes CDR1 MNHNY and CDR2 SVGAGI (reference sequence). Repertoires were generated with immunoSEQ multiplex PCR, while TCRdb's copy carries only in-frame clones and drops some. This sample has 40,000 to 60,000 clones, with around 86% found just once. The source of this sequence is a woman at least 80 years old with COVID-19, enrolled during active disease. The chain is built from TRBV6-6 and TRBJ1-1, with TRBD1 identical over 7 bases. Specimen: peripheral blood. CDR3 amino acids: CASNSQGMPEAFF. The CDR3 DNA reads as TGTGCCAGCAACTCACAGGGGATGCCTGAAGCTTTCTTT.